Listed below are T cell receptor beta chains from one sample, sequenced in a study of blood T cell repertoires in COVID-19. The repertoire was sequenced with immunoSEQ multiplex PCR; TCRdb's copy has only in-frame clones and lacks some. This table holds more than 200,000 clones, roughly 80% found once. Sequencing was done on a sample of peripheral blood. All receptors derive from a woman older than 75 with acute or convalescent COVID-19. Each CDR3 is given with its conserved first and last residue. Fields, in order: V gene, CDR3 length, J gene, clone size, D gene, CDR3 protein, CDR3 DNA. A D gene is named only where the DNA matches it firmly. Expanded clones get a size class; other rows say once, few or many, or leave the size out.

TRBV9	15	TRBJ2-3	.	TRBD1	CASSVRDRSTDTQYF	TGTGCCAGCAGCGTCCGGGACAGGAGCACAGATACGCAGTATTTT
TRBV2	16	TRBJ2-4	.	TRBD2	CASSEALLAGKNIQYF	TGTGCCAGCAGTGAAGCGCTTCTAGCGGGAAAAAACATTCAGTACTTC
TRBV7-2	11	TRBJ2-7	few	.	CASSIGDEQYF	TGTGCCAGCAGTATAGGGGACGAGCAGTACTTC
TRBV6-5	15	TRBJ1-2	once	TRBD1	CASSDSTGERWGYTF	TGTGCCAGCAGTGACTCGACAGGGGAGCGATGGGGCTACACCTTC
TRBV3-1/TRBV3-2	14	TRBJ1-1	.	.	CASSQEGGVTEAFF	TGTGCCAGCAGCCAAGAGGGGGGTGTCACTGAAGCTTTCTTT
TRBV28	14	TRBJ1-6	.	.	CASRETGSNSPLHF	TGTGCCAGCAGAGAAACAGGGAGTAATTCACCCCTCCACTTT
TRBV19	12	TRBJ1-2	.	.	CASSTSGDGYTF	TGTGCCAGTAGTACTTCAGGGGATGGCTACACCTTC
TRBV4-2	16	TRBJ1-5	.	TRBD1	CASSQDLGQQHQPQHF	TGTGCCAGCAGCCAAGACCTGGGACAGCAGCATCAGCCCCAGCATTTT
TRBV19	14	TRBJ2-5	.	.	CASSGPMEGETQYF	TGTGCCAGTAGTGGGCCCATGGAGGGAGAGACCCAGTACTTC
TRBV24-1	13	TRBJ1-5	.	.	CATSDSVQVVQHF	TGTGCCACCAGTGATTCCGTACAGGTGGTACAGCATTTT
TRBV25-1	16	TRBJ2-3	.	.	CASSGTLQGRTDTQYF	TGTGCCAGCAGTGGGACCTTACAGGGAAGGACAGATACGCAGTATTTT
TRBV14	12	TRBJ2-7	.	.	CASSPTVNEQYF	TGTGCCAGCAGCCCGACAGTTAACGAGCAGTACTTC
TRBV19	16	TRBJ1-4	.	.	CASTHRGGPENEKLFF	TGTGCCAGTACCCACCGGGGAGGACCCGAGAATGAAAAACTGTTTTTT
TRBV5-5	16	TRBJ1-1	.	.	CASSLGTFVRAVEAFF	TGTGCCAGCAGCTTGGGGACCTTTGTCAGGGCCGTTGAAGCTTTCTTT
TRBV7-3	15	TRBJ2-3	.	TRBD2	CASSHSGGYTDTQYF	TGTGCCAGCAGCCATAGCGGGGGATACACAGATACGCAGTATTTT
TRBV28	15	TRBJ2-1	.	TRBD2	CASSLYTSGNNEQFF	TGTGCCAGCAGTTTATACACTAGCGGGAACAATGAGCAGTTCTTC
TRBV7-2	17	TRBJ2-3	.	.	CASSKYSSGASTDTQYF	TGTGCCAGCAGCAAATATTCTTCAGGGGCTAGCACAGATACGCAGTATTTT